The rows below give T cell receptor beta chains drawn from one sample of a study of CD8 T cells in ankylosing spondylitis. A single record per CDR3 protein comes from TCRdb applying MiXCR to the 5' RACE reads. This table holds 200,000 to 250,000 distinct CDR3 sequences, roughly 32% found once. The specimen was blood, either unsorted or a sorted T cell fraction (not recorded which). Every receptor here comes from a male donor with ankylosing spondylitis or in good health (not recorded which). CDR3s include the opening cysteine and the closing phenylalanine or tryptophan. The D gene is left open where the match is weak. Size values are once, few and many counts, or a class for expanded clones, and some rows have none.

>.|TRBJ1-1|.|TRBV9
TGTGCCAGCAGGGAAGATAAAGATGCTCCGACTGAAGCTTTCTTT
CASREDKDAPTEAFF
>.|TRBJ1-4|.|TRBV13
TGTGCCAGCAGCGTGCCCGGAGGCTCTAATGAAAAACTGTTTTTT
CASSVPGGSNEKLFF
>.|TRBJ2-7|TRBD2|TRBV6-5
TGTGCCAGCAGTTTCGGGACTAGCAACCCCGCGCAGTACTTC
CASSFGTSNPAQYF
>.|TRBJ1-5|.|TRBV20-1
TGCAGTGCTAGAGAGGTTAGGAGTCAGCCCCAGCATTTT
CSAREVRSQPQHF
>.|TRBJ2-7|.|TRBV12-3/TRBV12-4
TGTGCCAGCGAAGGGGGCGAGCAGTACTTC
CASEGGEQYF
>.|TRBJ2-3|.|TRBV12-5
TGTGCTAGTGCCTCTGGACTATCCACAGATACGCAGTATTTT
CASASGLSTDTQYF
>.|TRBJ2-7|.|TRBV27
TGTGCCAGCAGTTTATCCCATTTGACCACCTACGAGCAGTACTTC
CASSLSHLTTYEQYF
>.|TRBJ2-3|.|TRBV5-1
TGCGCCAGCAGCTCCGGGCGGGTTGGAGATACGCAGTATTTT
CASSSGRVGDTQYF
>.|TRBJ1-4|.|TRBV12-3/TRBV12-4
TGTGCCAGCAGTTTGGGGGCAGCCCCTAATGAAAAACTGTTTTTT
CASSLGAAPNEKLFF
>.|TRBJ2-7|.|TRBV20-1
TGCAGTGCCACAATCTCCTACGAGCAGTACTTC
CSATISYEQYF
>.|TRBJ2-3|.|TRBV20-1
TGCAGTGCTAGAGAGTTCAGGGGAGGGACAGATACGCAGTATTTT
CSAREFRGGTDTQYF
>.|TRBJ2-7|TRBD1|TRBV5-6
TGTGCCAGCAGCCGCACAGGGGGCAAGCAGTACTTC
CASSRTGGKQYF
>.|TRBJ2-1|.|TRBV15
TGTGCCACCAGCAGAGGGACAGTGAATGAGCAGTTCTTC
CATSRGTVNEQFF
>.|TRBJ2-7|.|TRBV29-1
TGCAGCGTTGTAGAGGACAGTTCACCAGCCTACGAGCAGTACTTC
CSVVEDSSPAYEQYF
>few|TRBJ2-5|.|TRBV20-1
TGCAATGCTAGAAGGGGTTTAATGGGAGAGACCCAGTACTTC
CNARRGLMGETQYF
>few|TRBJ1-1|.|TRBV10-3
TGTGCCATCAGGAGAAACACTGAAGCTTTCTTT
CAIRRNTEAFF
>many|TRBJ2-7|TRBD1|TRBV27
TGTGCCAGCAGTTGGGACAGGGGCTACGAGCAGTACTTC
CASSWDRGYEQYF
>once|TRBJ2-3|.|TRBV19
TGTGCCAGTAGTCGCCCAGGACAGTATACGCAGTATTTT
CASSRPGQYTQYF
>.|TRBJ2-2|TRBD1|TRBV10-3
TGTGCCATAACCCAAGACAGGGAGACCGGGGAGCTGTTTTTT
CAITQDRETGELFF
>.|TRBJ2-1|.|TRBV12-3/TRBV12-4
TGTGCCAGCAGCACCGGACCGCTAGCGTACAATGAGCAGTTCTTC
CASSTGPLAYNEQFF
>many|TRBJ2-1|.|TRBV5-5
TGTGCCAGCAGCTTGCTGGATGAGCAGTTCTTC
CASSLLDEQFF
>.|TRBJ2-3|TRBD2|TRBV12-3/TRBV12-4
TGTGCCAGCAGTTTAGGTGGTCTAGCGGGGGGGCTAACAGATACGCAGTATTTT
CASSLGGLAGGLTDTQYF
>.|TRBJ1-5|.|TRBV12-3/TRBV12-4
TGTGCCAGCAGTTCCCCCTATCAGCCCCAGCATTTT
CASSSPYQPQHF